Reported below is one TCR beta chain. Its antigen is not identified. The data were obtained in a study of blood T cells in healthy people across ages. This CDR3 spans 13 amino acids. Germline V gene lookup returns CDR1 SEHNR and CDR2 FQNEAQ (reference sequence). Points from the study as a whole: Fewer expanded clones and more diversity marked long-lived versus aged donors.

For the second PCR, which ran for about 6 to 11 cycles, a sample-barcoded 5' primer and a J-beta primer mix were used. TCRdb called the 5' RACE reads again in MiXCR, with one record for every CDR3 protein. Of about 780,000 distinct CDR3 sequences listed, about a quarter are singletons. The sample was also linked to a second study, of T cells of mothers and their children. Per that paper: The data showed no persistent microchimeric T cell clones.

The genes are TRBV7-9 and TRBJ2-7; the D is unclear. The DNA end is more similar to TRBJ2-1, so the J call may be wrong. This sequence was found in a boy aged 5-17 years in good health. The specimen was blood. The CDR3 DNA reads TGTGCCAGCAGCTTAGGAGGTTTCAATGAGCAGTTCTTC. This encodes CASSLGGFNEQFF.